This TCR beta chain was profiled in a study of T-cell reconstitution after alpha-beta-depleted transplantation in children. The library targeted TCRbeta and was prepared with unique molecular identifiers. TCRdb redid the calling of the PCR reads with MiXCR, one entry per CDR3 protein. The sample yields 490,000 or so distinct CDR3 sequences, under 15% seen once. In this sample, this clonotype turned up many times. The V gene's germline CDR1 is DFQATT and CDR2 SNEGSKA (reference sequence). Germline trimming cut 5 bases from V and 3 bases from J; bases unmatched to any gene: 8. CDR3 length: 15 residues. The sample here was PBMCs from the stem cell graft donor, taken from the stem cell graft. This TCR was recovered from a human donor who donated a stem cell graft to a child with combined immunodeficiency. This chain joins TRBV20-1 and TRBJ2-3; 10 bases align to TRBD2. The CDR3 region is CSAAVAGGETDTQYF. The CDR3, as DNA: TGCAGTGCTGCCGTAGCGGGGGGAGAAACAGATACGCAGTATTTT.